The clone carrying this TCR beta chain was picked up one time. The sample comes from a study of blood T cell repertoires in COVID-19. About the research overall: Samples came from the United States, Italy and Spain, spanning acute and convalescent COVID-19.

V lost 4 bases and J lost 7, with 14 bases in between. The CDR3 spans 14 residues. Looked up from germline, CDR1 is MNHEY and CDR2 is SVGAGI. Per the authors' pipeline: Estimated nucleated cell counts came from reference gene primer amplification. Repertoires were generated with immunoSEQ multiplex PCR, while TCRdb's copy carries only in-frame clones and drops some. V, J and clone size reflect that table, while D and trimming were determined from the DNA. The table lists some 490,000 clones, 80% to 90% of them singletons. The sequencing input was peripheral blood. This sequence was found in a human donor in a cohort sampled during active COVID-19. The chain couples TRBV6-5 to TRBJ1-5, with D perhaps TRBD1 (6 bases). The CDR3 region has the DNA TGTGCCAGCAGTTCCGGGGGGGCCGGGCAGCCCCAGCATTTT. Translated: CASSSGGAGQPQHF.